This is a list of T cell receptor beta chains from one sample in a study of blood T cell repertoires in COVID-19. TCRdb keeps only in-frame clones here, not all; method: immunoSEQ multiplex PCR. Of roughly 320,000 clones in the sample, 65% to 90% are singletons; the top ten hold 7.2%. The sequencing input was peripheral blood. Receptor source: a human donor in a cohort sampled during active COVID-19. CDR3s include the opening cysteine and the closing phenylalanine or tryptophan. A D gene is named only where the DNA matches it firmly. The size of a clone is reported for some rows only, either as once, few or many, or as a class for expanded clones.

V	D	size	J	DNA	CDR3
TRBV11-2	-	-	TRBJ2-4	TGTGCCAGCAGCTTTAATCCAGGTGAAAACATTCAGTACTTC	CASSFNPGENIQYF
TRBV21-1	-	-	TRBJ1-2	TGTGCCAGCAGCACTGGCCGGGACACAACCCCTCCAAACTATGGCTACACCTTC	CASSTGRDTTPPNYGYTF
TRBV7-8	-	-	TRBJ2-3	TGTGCCAGCAGCCCTCCCTCAGATACGCAGTATTTT	CASSPPSDTQYF
TRBV7-9	-	-	TRBJ1-2	TGTGCCAGCAGCTTTACCGCAGGGGAATATGGCTACACCTTC	CASSFTAGEYGYTF
TRBV7-2	-	-	TRBJ2-1	TGTGCCAGCAGCTTAGCGGGGCGACTAGTCAATGAGCAGTTCTTC	CASSLAGRLVNEQFF
TRBV27	-	-	TRBJ1-3	TGTGCCAGCAGGCTGGGGGGTAGCTCTGGAAACACCATATATTTT	CASRLGGSSGNTIYF
TRBV18	-	-	TRBJ1-1	TGTGCCAGCTCACCGGAGGGGAGAACTGAAGCTTTCTTT	CASSPEGRTEAFF
TRBV29-1	TRBD1	-	TRBJ2-5	TGCAGCGTACAGACAGGGCGTTACCAAGAGACCCAGTACTTC	CSVQTGRYQETQYF
TRBV7-9	TRBD1	-	TRBJ2-3	TGTGCCAGCAGCACCACTCCGTCCGGTCAGGGGGCGAACACAGATACGCAGTATTTT	CASSTTPSGQGANTDTQYF
TRBV15	TRBD1	-	TRBJ1-2	TGTGCCACCAGCAGAGAAACAGGGGATATCTATGGCTACACCTTC	CATSRETGDIYGYTF
TRBV7-3	-	-	TRBJ1-6	TGTGCCAGCAGCCCTACAGGGTGGAATTCACCCCTCCACTTT	CASSPTGWNSPLHF
TRBV2	-	-	TRBJ1-2	TGTGCCAGCAGCGAAAACTCCGCGGGACTGCTTGGCTACACCTTC	CASSENSAGLLGYTF
TRBV5-1	-	-	TRBJ2-7	TGCGCCAGCAACGGAGGGGGGGCTGCCTACGAGCAGTACTTC	CASNGGGAAYEQYF
TRBV5-6	TRBD1	-	TRBJ1-6	TGTGCCAGCAGCTTCAGGACAGGCTTCTCCTATAATTCACCCCTCCACTTT	CASSFRTGFSYNSPLHF
TRBV11-2	-	-	TRBJ2-7	TGTGCCAGCAGCTTAGCGGGGGAATACGAGCAGTACTTC	CASSLAGEYEQYF
TRBV6-2/TRBV6-3	-	-	TRBJ1-2	TGTGCCAGCAGCCTACTGCCAGGGAACTATGGCTACACCTTC	CASSLLPGNYGYTF
TRBV27	TRBD1	once	TRBJ1-1	TGTGCCAGCAGTACCAGGGGGCCTAACACTGAAGCTTTCTTT	CASSTRGPNTEAFF
TRBV24-1	-	-	TRBJ1-2	TGTGCCACCAGTGAAGCGGGCAACAAGTTATATGGCTACACCTTC	CATSEAGNKLYGYTF
TRBV5-1	TRBD1	few	TRBJ2-7	TGCGCCAGCAGCTGGGGGACAGGGACCTACGAGCAGTACTTC	CASSWGTGTYEQYF
TRBV10-3	-	-	TRBJ2-1	TGTGCCATCATCGCTAGCTCGGGGGAGCAGTTCTTC	CAIIASSGEQFF
TRBV20-1	-	-	TRBJ1-3	TGCAGTGCTAGACTTGGAAACACCATATATTTT	CSARLGNTIYF
TRBV12-3/TRBV12-4	TRBD1	-	TRBJ1-2	TGTGCCAGCAGCCCGGGACAGAGGTATGGCTACACCTTC	CASSPGQRYGYTF
TRBV3-1/TRBV3-2	-	once	TRBJ1-2	TGTGCCAGCAGCCTCAGGGGAATGAATGGCTACACCTTC	CASSLRGMNGYTF
TRBV24-1	TRBD2	once	TRBJ2-3	TGTGCCACCAGTGATACCTCGGGGGGTACCAGGCCTGATACGCAGTATTTT	CATSDTSGGTRPDTQYF
TRBV6-4	TRBD2	-	TRBJ2-1	TGTGCCAGCAGTGACTCCTACGGGGGGTACAATGAGCAGTTCTTC	CASSDSYGGYNEQFF
TRBV19	-	-	TRBJ1-5	TGTGCCAGTAGTCTGACGGGATATAGCAATCAGCCCCAGCATTTT	CASSLTGYSNQPQHF
TRBV27	-	-	TRBJ1-2	TGTGCCAGCAGTCCTGCTCGGGACACCTCTTATGGCTACACCTTC	CASSPARDTSYGYTF
TRBV10-1	TRBD1	-	TRBJ2-5	TGCGCCAGCAGTGGGGACAGTCGAGAGACCCAGTACTTC	CASSGDSRETQYF
TRBV4-1	-	-	TRBJ1-2	TGCGCCAGCAGCCAAGGGACAACTAGACAGGCCGATATCTATGGCTACACCTTC	CASSQGTTRQADIYGYTF
TRBV7-9	-	-	TRBJ1-1	TGTGCCAGCAGCCGGACAGTTATTGAAGCTTTCTTT	CASSRTVIEAFF
TRBV7-9	-	-	TRBJ1-2	TGTGCCAGCGGCGGTGGGGGCTACACCTTC	CASGGGGYTF
TRBV5-5	TRBD1	-	TRBJ2-1	TGTGCCAGCAGCCCCGGGACAGGGGCCGTCTACAATGAGCAGTTCTTC	CASSPGTGAVYNEQFF
TRBV14	-	-	TRBJ2-2	TGTGCCAGCAGCCAATTCAGGGTAATGACCGGGGAGCTGTTTTTT	CASSQFRVMTGELFF
TRBV10-1	-	-	TRBJ1-1	TGCGCCAGCAGTGACCTCGGGAACACTGAAGCTTTCTTT	CASSDLGNTEAFF
TRBV9	-	-	TRBJ2-3	TGTGCCAGCAGCTCAAACCTGCGGGGAGATACGCAGTATTTT	CASSSNLRGDTQYF
TRBV3-1/TRBV3-2	-	many	TRBJ2-7	TGTGCCAGCAGCCAAGTAACCAGCGGCGAGCAGTACTTC	CASSQVTSGEQYF
TRBV7-3	-	-	TRBJ1-3	TGTGCCAGCAGCTTATCTGAGGGCCCAAACAATTTCTCGGGAAACACCATATATTTT	CASSLSEGPNNFSGNTIYF
TRBV5-6	-	-	TRBJ2-2	TGTGCCAGCAGCTCCCCCGGGGCCGGGGAGCTGTTTTTT	CASSSPGAGELFF
TRBV6-5	TRBD1	-	TRBJ2-7	TGTGCCAGCAGGCCCCCGGACAGGTATTCCTACGAGCAGTACTTC	CASRPPDRYSYEQYF
TRBV5-1	-	once	TRBJ2-2	TGCGCCAGCAGCTTGGCCTCTGGGCTCTCTGACACCGGGGAGCTGTTTTTT	CASSLASGLSDTGELFF
TRBV28	-	-	TRBJ2-3	TGTGCCAGCAGCCTCACAGATACGCAGTATTTT	CASSLTDTQYF
TRBV7-9	-	-	TRBJ1-1	TGTGCCAGCAGCTTAGTCCTAGGGGACACTGAAGCTTTCTTT	CASSLVLGDTEAFF